This TCR beta chain is drawn from a study of blood T cell repertoires in COVID-19. Those who participated ranged in age from roughly 18 to 90 years and resided in roughly 26 US areas. Allocation to cohorts depended on clinical history reported by the participants. Recovery among Cohort 3 donors was established by two negative PCRs, clearance, or symptom resolution. Germline loops: CDR1 SGHTS, CDR2 YDEGEE. The V end lost 4 bases, the J end lost 2 bases, and 16 bases lay between the germline ends. The CDR3 contains 16 residues. Clones were sequenced by immunoSEQ multiplex PCR, and TCRdb holds only the in-frame ones, with some missing. The table includes some 420,000 clones, 85% to 90% detected once.

The chain uses TRBV5-8 and TRBJ1-5, with D perhaps TRBD1 (5 bases). The sample comprised PBMCs or T cells enriched from blood (not recorded which). This receptor was taken from a young man who had recovered from COVID-19. CDR3 in amino acids: CASSAGRRMGNQPQHF. As DNA, the CDR3 is TGTGCCAGCAGCGCGGGACGGCGTATGGGCAATCAGCCCCAGCATTTT.